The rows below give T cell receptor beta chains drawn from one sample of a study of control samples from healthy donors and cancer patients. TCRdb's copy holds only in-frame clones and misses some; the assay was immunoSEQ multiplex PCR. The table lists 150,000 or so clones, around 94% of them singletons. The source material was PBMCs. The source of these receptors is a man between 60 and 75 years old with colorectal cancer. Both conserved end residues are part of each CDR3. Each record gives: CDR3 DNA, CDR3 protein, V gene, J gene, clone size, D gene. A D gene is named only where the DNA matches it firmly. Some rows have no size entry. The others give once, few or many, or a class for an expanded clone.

cdr3_nt: TGTGCCAGCAGCCAAGGCGGCAAAAACATTCAGTACTTC
cdr3_aa: CASSQGGKNIQYF
v_call: TRBV3-1/TRBV3-2
j_call: TRBJ2-4
clone_size: once
d_call: NA

cdr3_nt: TGTGCCAGCAGCTTGGTGGGACAGCGCAATGAGCAGTTCTTC
cdr3_aa: CASSLVGQRNEQFF
v_call: TRBV5-4
j_call: TRBJ2-1
clone_size: NA
d_call: TRBD1

cdr3_nt: TGTGCCAGCAGCCTCAGGGGGGCGCACACTGAAGCTTTCTTT
cdr3_aa: CASSLRGAHTEAFF
v_call: TRBV5-6
j_call: TRBJ1-1
clone_size: NA
d_call: TRBD1

cdr3_nt: TGTGCCAGCAGACATGAGGACCGCGGAGATACGCAGTATTTT
cdr3_aa: CASRHEDRGDTQYF
v_call: TRBV11-2
j_call: TRBJ2-3
clone_size: NA
d_call: NA

cdr3_nt: TGTGCCAGCAGTGAGGCGGGGGGGCCCTACAATGAGCAGTTCTTC
cdr3_aa: CASSEAGGPYNEQFF
v_call: TRBV25-1
j_call: TRBJ2-1
clone_size: NA
d_call: TRBD2

cdr3_nt: TGTGCCAGCAGCTTGGAGGGGGCAGCTGGGGCCAACGTCCTGACTTTC
cdr3_aa: CASSLEGAAGANVLTF
v_call: TRBV5-4
j_call: TRBJ2-6
clone_size: once
d_call: TRBD1

cdr3_nt: TGCGCCAGCAGCCCGGGGGGTCCAGTAACTAACTATGGCTACACCTTC
cdr3_aa: CASSPGGPVTNYGYTF
v_call: TRBV4-1
j_call: TRBJ1-2
clone_size: NA
d_call: NA

cdr3_nt: TGTGCCAGTCGGGACATAGACAATCAGCCCCAGCATTTT
cdr3_aa: CASRDIDNQPQHF
v_call: TRBV10-3
j_call: TRBJ1-5
clone_size: NA
d_call: NA

cdr3_nt: TGTGCCTTGGGGGGGGAGACCCAGTACTTC
cdr3_aa: CALGGETQYF
v_call: TRBV30
j_call: TRBJ2-5
clone_size: NA
d_call: TRBD2

cdr3_nt: TGTGCCAGCTCACCACCCGACAGGGCCGAGGTCGAGCAGTACTTC
cdr3_aa: CASSPPDRAEVEQYF
v_call: TRBV18
j_call: TRBJ2-7
clone_size: NA
d_call: TRBD1

cdr3_nt: TGTGCCAGCAGCTTAGAAGGCAGGGGGAGAGGCACAGATACGCAGTATTTT
cdr3_aa: CASSLEGRGRGTDTQYF
v_call: TRBV11-3
j_call: TRBJ2-3
clone_size: NA
d_call: TRBD1

cdr3_nt: TGTGCCAGCAGCCTCCTGGGGGGGGCTACCGGGGAGCTGTTTTTT
cdr3_aa: CASSLLGGATGELFF
v_call: TRBV7-8
j_call: TRBJ2-2
clone_size: NA
d_call: NA

cdr3_nt: TGCGCCAGCAGCCAAGCCCAGGAGGGCCCCTCTGGAAACACCATATATTTT
cdr3_aa: CASSQAQEGPSGNTIYF
v_call: TRBV4-1
j_call: TRBJ1-3
clone_size: NA
d_call: NA

cdr3_nt: TGTGCCATCAGTGTGGGGGGGCAGGAGGGCGAAAAACTGTTTTTT
cdr3_aa: CAISVGGQEGEKLFF
v_call: TRBV10-3
j_call: TRBJ1-4
clone_size: NA
d_call: NA

cdr3_nt: TGTGCCACCAGTGATGGGACTTACGTAGCGGGGGGGTTCAATGAGCAGTTCTTC
cdr3_aa: CATSDGTYVAGGFNEQFF
v_call: TRBV24-1
j_call: TRBJ2-1
clone_size: NA
d_call: TRBD2

cdr3_nt: TGTGCCAGCAGTCCCGGGACCAATTCCTATAATTCACCCCTCCACTTT
cdr3_aa: CASSPGTNSYNSPLHF
v_call: TRBV28
j_call: TRBJ1-6
clone_size: NA
d_call: NA

cdr3_nt: TGCAGCGTTGAAGTTCAGTCAGATACGCAGTATTTT
cdr3_aa: CSVEVQSDTQYF
v_call: TRBV29-1
j_call: TRBJ2-3
clone_size: NA
d_call: NA

cdr3_nt: TGTGCCAGTGGGAAGGGCTACGAGCAGTACTTC
cdr3_aa: CASGKGYEQYF
v_call: TRBV6-5
j_call: TRBJ2-7
clone_size: NA
d_call: NA

cdr3_nt: TGTGCCAGCAGCTTAGTAGGGGGCCCAGATACGCAGTATTTT
cdr3_aa: CASSLVGGPDTQYF
v_call: TRBV11-2
j_call: TRBJ2-3
clone_size: NA
d_call: TRBD1

cdr3_nt: TGTGCCAGCAGTTATACGGCGGGGGCGGTCCAAGAGACCCAGTACTTC
cdr3_aa: CASSYTAGAVQETQYF
v_call: TRBV6-2/TRBV6-3
j_call: TRBJ2-5
clone_size: NA
d_call: NA

cdr3_nt: TGTGCCAGCAGTCTGACAGAGGCCTATAATTCACCCCTCCACTTT
cdr3_aa: CASSLTEAYNSPLHF
v_call: TRBV2
j_call: TRBJ1-6
clone_size: NA
d_call: NA

cdr3_nt: TGTGCCAGCAGCTTATACCCCCTGGACAGGACCCCTAACTATGGCTACACCTTC
cdr3_aa: CASSLYPLDRTPNYGYTF
v_call: TRBV7-2
j_call: TRBJ1-2
clone_size: NA
d_call: TRBD1

cdr3_nt: TGTGCCAGCAGCGGACAGGGCTCTGGGGCCAACGTCCTGACTTTC
cdr3_aa: CASSGQGSGANVLTF
v_call: TRBV9
j_call: TRBJ2-6
clone_size: few
d_call: TRBD1

cdr3_nt: TGCGCCAGCAGTGGCCAGGGGGGCACTGAAGCTTTCTTT
cdr3_aa: CASSGQGGTEAFF
v_call: TRBV10-2
j_call: TRBJ1-1
clone_size: NA
d_call: TRBD1

cdr3_nt: TGCGCCAGCAGCTTCGTGGCGGGGGGCACAGATACGCAGTATTTT
cdr3_aa: CASSFVAGGTDTQYF
v_call: TRBV5-1
j_call: TRBJ2-3
clone_size: NA
d_call: TRBD2

cdr3_nt: TGTGCCAGCAGCCAAGATGAAATTAGCTCCTACGAGCAGTACTTC
cdr3_aa: CASSQDEISSYEQYF
v_call: TRBV3-1/TRBV3-2
j_call: TRBJ2-7
clone_size: NA
d_call: NA

cdr3_nt: TGCGCCAGCAGCAGGGACAGTCCCAATGAAAAACTGTTTTTT
cdr3_aa: CASSRDSPNEKLFF
v_call: TRBV5-1
j_call: TRBJ1-4
clone_size: NA
d_call: TRBD1

cdr3_nt: TGTGCCAGCAGCTTCGACAGGGGAGCTAACTATGGCTACACCTTC
cdr3_aa: CASSFDRGANYGYTF
v_call: TRBV7-2
j_call: TRBJ1-2
clone_size: NA
d_call: TRBD1

cdr3_nt: TGTGCCAGCAGGACCGGGACAGTAAACACTGAAGCTTTCTTT
cdr3_aa: CASRTGTVNTEAFF
v_call: TRBV5-6
j_call: TRBJ1-1
clone_size: NA
d_call: TRBD1

cdr3_nt: TGTGCCAGCAGTACACCGGGGCCGAGAGAGACCCAGTACTTC
cdr3_aa: CASSTPGPRETQYF
v_call: TRBV7-9
j_call: TRBJ2-5
clone_size: NA
d_call: NA

cdr3_nt: TGTGCCATCAGTGCAGGAACTGAAGCTTTCTTT
cdr3_aa: CAISAGTEAFF
v_call: TRBV10-3
j_call: TRBJ1-1
clone_size: once
d_call: NA

cdr3_nt: TGCGCCAGCAGCTTGGAGCGGCCCCTGGACTATGGCTACACCTTC
cdr3_aa: CASSLERPLDYGYTF
v_call: TRBV5-1
j_call: TRBJ1-2
clone_size: NA
d_call: NA

cdr3_nt: TGCGCCAGCAGCCCCCGACAGGGGCGGGTCCAATCCTATGGCTACACCTTC
cdr3_aa: CASSPRQGRVQSYGYTF
v_call: TRBV5-1
j_call: TRBJ1-2
clone_size: NA
d_call: TRBD1

cdr3_nt: TGTGCCAGTAGTATAGGGACCTTAGCCTCGCCCTCTGAAAAACTGTTTTTT
cdr3_aa: CASSIGTLASPSEKLFF
v_call: TRBV19
j_call: TRBJ1-4
clone_size: NA
d_call: NA

cdr3_nt: TGTGCCAGCAGTTACGACCGGCCTGACAGCACAGATACGCAGTATTTT
cdr3_aa: CASSYDRPDSTDTQYF
v_call: TRBV6-5
j_call: TRBJ2-3
clone_size: NA
d_call: NA

cdr3_nt: TGTGCCAGCTCAGAATCGCCCTCCTACGAGCAGTACTTC
cdr3_aa: CASSESPSYEQYF
v_call: TRBV27
j_call: TRBJ2-7
clone_size: NA
d_call: NA

cdr3_nt: TGTGCCAGCAGTGAATCAGGGGTATATGGCTACACCTTC
cdr3_aa: CASSESGVYGYTF
v_call: TRBV25-1
j_call: TRBJ1-2
clone_size: NA
d_call: NA

cdr3_nt: TGCGCCAGCAGTGTACCAGGGTACGGTCAGCCCCAGCATTTT
cdr3_aa: CASSVPGYGQPQHF
v_call: TRBV10-2
j_call: TRBJ1-5
clone_size: NA
d_call: NA

cdr3_nt: TGTGCCAGCAGCCGGGACACCCTAGCCGACGAGCAGTACTTC
cdr3_aa: CASSRDTLADEQYF
v_call: TRBV28
j_call: TRBJ2-7
clone_size: NA
d_call: NA

cdr3_nt: TGTGCCAGCAGCTTAGGAAAGGGAGGCAATCAGCCCCAGCATTTT
cdr3_aa: CASSLGKGGNQPQHF
v_call: TRBV7-9
j_call: TRBJ1-5
clone_size: few
d_call: NA

cdr3_nt: TGTGCCATCAGTGAAATTTCCACAGATACGCAGTATTTT
cdr3_aa: CAISEISTDTQYF
v_call: TRBV10-3
j_call: TRBJ2-3
clone_size: NA
d_call: NA

cdr3_nt: TGTGCCAGCAGCCCGGGACAGGGAGACGAGCAGTACTTC
cdr3_aa: CASSPGQGDEQYF
v_call: TRBV7-9
j_call: TRBJ2-7
clone_size: NA
d_call: TRBD1